This entry lists 15 T cell receptor beta chains sequenced from one sample in a study of blood T cells in healthy people across ages. Together with a sample-barcoded 5' primer, a J-beta primer mix was included in a second PCR lasting roughly 6 to 12 cycles. TCRdb redid the calling of the 5' RACE reads with MiXCR, one entry per CDR3 protein. The sample records 1 million or so distinct CDR3 sequences, under 45% being singletons. Sequencing was carried out using blood. These receptors all come from a woman between 55 and 75 years old in good health.

Remarks on this clonotype: Sequence at one end of the junction differs from germline and may be a read error. V and J are TRBV12-3 or TRBV12-4 and TRBJ1-2; D gene ambiguous. The CDR3 spans 16 residues. The chain's CDR3 is CASTNMAEGGKYDYTF. CDR3 bases: TGTGCCAGCACCAACATGGCTGAGGGCGGCAAATATGACTACACCTTC.

V usage is TRBV15 and J usage is TRBJ2-1; D unresolved. The assigned J gene may be wrong: the sequence end matches TRBJ2-7 better. The germline V gene has CDR1 LNHNV and CDR2 YYDKDF (reference sequence). There are 13 residues in the CDR3. In DNA, the CDR3 is TGTGCCACCCGGAACGTCGGAACCTACGAGCAGTACTTC. This codes for CATRNVGTYEQYF.

The chain has TRBV20-1 and TRBJ2-7, with 10 bases matching TRBD2. V shed 0 bases, J shed 2 bases, and the junction held 13 bases outside the gene matches. The CDR3 totals 18 residues. Germline CDR1 reads DFQATT; CDR2 reads SNEGSKA (reference sequence). Written as DNA, the CDR3 is TGCAGTGCTAGAGATGTTCGGGGCAGCGGGAGGGTTACCTACGAGCAGTACTTC. It encodes CSARDVRGSGRVTYEQYF.

This clonotype was observed a handful of times. The J gene is TRBJ2-5, the V gene TRBV2; D is ambiguous. Deletions cut 2 bases from V and 5 bases from J, with 12 bases between. CDR1 and CDR2 (germline): SNHLY, FYNNEI. The CDR3 contains 14 residues. The CDR3 here is CASSEIEALETQYF. Written as DNA, the CDR3 is TGTGCCAGCAGTGAAATCGAGGCTTTGGAGACCCAGTACTTC.

Ten or more counts support this clonotype. This chain joins TRBV12-3 or TRBV12-4 and TRBJ2-7; TRBD2 aligns across 7 bases. CDR3 length: 14 amino acids. Trimming at V came to 3 bases and at J to 3 bases, leaving 5 bases not matched to a gene. CDR3 sequence reads: CASSFAGGGYEQYF. CDR3 DNA sequence: TGTGCCAGCAGTTTTGCGGGCGGGGGCTACGAGCAGTACTTC.

V gene TRBV12-3 or TRBV12-4 combines with J gene TRBJ2-1; 16 bases are shared with TRBD2. This CDR3 spans 17 amino acids. With 6 bases clipped from V and 6 bases from J, the junction kept 8 bases outside the gene matches. The CDR3 DNA sequence: TGTGCCAGCAGCCCTGGGACTAGCGGGAGGGGAGGCAATGAGCAGTTCTTC. This translates into CASSPGTSGRGGNEQFF.

V is TRBV9 and J is TRBJ2-5; TRBD1 aligns across 8 bases. Trimming cost V 0 bases and J 4 bases; bases outside gene matches: 5. The CDR3 has 15 amino acids. The germline gives CDR1 SGDLS, CDR2 YYNGEE. CDR3 in amino acids: CASSVGDRGGETQYF. Written as DNA, the CDR3 is TGTGCCAGCAGCGTAGGTGACAGGGGCGGAGAGACCCAGTACTTC.

V gene TRBV20-1 combines with J gene TRBJ2-4; no firm D call. The J call may be wrong; the DNA end is better matched by TRBJ2-7. Germline V lookup: CDR1 DFQATT, CDR2 SNEGSKA (reference sequence). The CDR3 contains 13 residues. The CDR3 bases are TGCAGTGCTAGAGATGAGTCTACCTACGAGCAGTACTTC. Residues: CSARDESTYEQYF.

A few counts support this clonotype. The rearrangement joins TRBV20-1 to TRBJ2-7; 15 nucleotides align to TRBD2. With 6 bases clipped from V and 7 bases from J, the junction kept 7 bases outside the gene matches. Germline V lookup: CDR1 DFQATT, CDR2 SNEGSKA (reference sequence). The CDR3 runs 14 residues. CDR3 residues: CSALGLAGGREQYF. The CDR3, as DNA: TGCAGTGCCCTGGGACTAGCGGGAGGTAGGGAGCAGTACTTC.

The genes are TRBV5-1 and TRBJ2-3; a weak D match, TRBD1 (7 bases). From germline, CDR1 is SGHRS and CDR2 YFSETQ. With 7 bases removed from V and 2 bases from J, the gap between germline ends came to 14 bases. The CDR3 length is 14 residues. CDR3 coding DNA: TGCGCCAGCCAAGGAGGGACAGTCACAGATACGCAGTATTTT. Its protein product is CASQGGTVTDTQYF.

CDR3 sequence (DNA): TGTGCCATCAGTTCTAGCGCAGATACGCAGTATTTT. This translates into CAISSSADTQYF. The V and J genes are TRBV10-3 and TRBJ2-3; D possibly corresponds to TRBD2 (6 bases). Germline CDR1 and CDR2: ENHRY and SYGVKD. This CDR3 is 12 amino acids long. V lost 5 bases, J lost 4 bases, and 7 bases lay in between.

The sample holds a few counts of this clonotype. V and J are TRBV6-5 and TRBJ2-7, with D possibly being TRBD1 (6 bases). The CDR3 extends over 18 amino acids. Germline CDR1 MNHEY, CDR2 SVGAGI. Between the trimmed V and J ends, which lost 2 bases and 0 bases, there was a span of 20 bases. CDR3 coding DNA: TGTGCCAGCAGTTACGAAGCCCCAGGGGCGAGGAGCTCCTACGAGCAGTACTTC. Amino acids: CASSYEAPGARSSYEQYF.

This clonotype has just one count. The V call is TRBV11-2, the J call TRBJ2-5; 9 bases match TRBD1. Germline trimming cut 7 bases from V and 2 bases from J; bases unmatched to any gene: 5. The V gene's germline CDR1 is SGHAT and CDR2 FQNNGV. This CDR3 region has 14 residues. This CDR3 is CASKKGQGQETQYF. As DNA, the CDR3 is TGTGCCAGCAAAAAGGGACAGGGTCAAGAGACCCAGTACTTC.

V usage is TRBV28 and J usage is TRBJ2-7; D unresolved. V gave up 6 bases and J gave up 0 bases, with 12 bases separating them. Germline assignment: CDR1 MDHEN and CDR2 SYDVKM. This CDR3 is built from 14 residues. DNA for the CDR3: TGTGCCAGCAGACTAACTGGTAGCTCCTACGAGCAGTACTTC. Its protein is CASRLTGSSYEQYF.

The V gene is TRBV7-2, the J gene TRBJ1-2; 7 bases agree with TRBD1. V was clipped by 5 bases and J by 0 bases; unmatched bases: 12. Germline values: CDR1 SGHTA, CDR2 FQGNSA. This CDR3 region has 17 residues. CDR3 in amino acids: CASSTQPPGQTNYGYTF. DNA for the CDR3: TGTGCCAGCAGCACACAACCCCCGGGACAGACTAACTATGGCTACACCTTC.